This record covers a single T cell receptor beta chain. The antigen is unknown. An end of the junction does not agree with germline; a read error may underlie this. This CDR3 contains 19 residues. The V gene's germline CDR1 is MNHNS and CDR2 SASEGT. This sample stems from a study of post-analysis software for immune sequencing data. Unique molecular identifiers tagged the TCR beta cDNA libraries. TCRdb re-called the PCR reads through MiXCR, storing one row per CDR3 protein. The table has just over 250,000 distinct CDR3 sequences, 30% to 45% seen once; the top ten hold around 4.8%. Whole-study findings and limits: There were five TRBV segments more frequent in patients than controls, and TRBV5-6, TRBV5-1 and TRBV20-1 were among them.

This chain uses TRBV6-1 with TRBJ2-4; 10 bases line up with TRBD2. This TCR derives from a girl between 10 and 17 years old with multiple sclerosis. Sequencing input: blood. CDR3 protein: CASSEGTSEPVGAKNIQYF. CDR3 sequence (DNA): TGCGCCAGCAGTGAAGGGACTAGCGAGCCCGTTGGGGCCAAAAACATTCAGTACTTC.